This entry is about one T cell receptor (beta chain). What it recognizes is unknown. The sample is drawn from a study of cytomegalovirus exposure and HLA in healthy donors. This CDR3 region has 16 residues. Germline V lookup: CDR1 SGHNT, CDR2 YYREEE (reference sequence). The V and J ends lost 4 bases and 5 bases, in that order; junction bases with no gene match: 8. The PCR made use of 60 Vbeta and 13 Jbeta primers. Data came from immunoSEQ multiplex PCR; TCRdb stores just in-frame clones and leaves some out. The repertoire consists of around 130,000 clones, with 75% to 85% occurring once and the leading ten covering 1% to 1.5%. General study results and limits: TCR beta V segments were, for the most part, productive about 87% or about 30% of the time in an earlier analysis. Reports indicated that the classifier achieved high specificity and sensitivity in diagnosing cytomegalovirus status.

The chain is built from TRBV5-4 and TRBJ2-3; 12 nucleotides agree with TRBD2. The receptor was derived from a girl aged 2-10 years in good health and CMV-seronegative. Sample: PBMCs. The CDR3, as DNA: TGTGCCAGCAGCCCATGGACTAGCGGGAATCTAGATACGCAGTATTTT. Its translation: CASSPWTSGNLDTQYF.